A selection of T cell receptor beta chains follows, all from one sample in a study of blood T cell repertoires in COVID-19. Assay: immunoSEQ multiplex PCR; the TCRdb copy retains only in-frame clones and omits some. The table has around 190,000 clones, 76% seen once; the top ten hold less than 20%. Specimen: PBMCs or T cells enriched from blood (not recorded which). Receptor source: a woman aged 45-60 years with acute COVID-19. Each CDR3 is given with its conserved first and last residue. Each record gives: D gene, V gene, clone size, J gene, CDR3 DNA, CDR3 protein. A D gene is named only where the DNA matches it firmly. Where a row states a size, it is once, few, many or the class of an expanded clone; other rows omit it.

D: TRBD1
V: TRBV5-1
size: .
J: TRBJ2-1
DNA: TGCGCCAGCGGAAGGACAGGGGCGGACAATGAGCAGTTCTTC
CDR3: CASGRTGADNEQFF

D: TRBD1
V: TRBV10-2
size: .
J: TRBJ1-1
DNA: TGCGCCAGCAGTGAGAGACAGGGGGCCATAGCTGAAGCTTTCTTT
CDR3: CASSERQGAIAEAFF

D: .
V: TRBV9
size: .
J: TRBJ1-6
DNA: TGTGCCAGCAGCGGACGGACGGGGAGCTCCTATAATTCACCCCTCCACTTT
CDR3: CASSGRTGSSYNSPLHF

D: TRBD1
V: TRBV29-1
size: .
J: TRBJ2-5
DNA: TGCAGCGTCCGGGGACAGCAACAAGAGACCCAGTACTTC
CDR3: CSVRGQQQETQYF

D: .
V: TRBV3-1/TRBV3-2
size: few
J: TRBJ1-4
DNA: TGTGCCAGCAGCCATATTTTAACGACAGGCTATAATGAAAAACTGTTTTTT
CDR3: CASSHILTTGYNEKLFF

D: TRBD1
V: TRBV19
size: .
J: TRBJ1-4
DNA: TGTGCCAGTAGTATCGGGGACACAGGGGGCTTCTATGAAAAACTGTTTTTT
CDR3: CASSIGDTGGFYEKLFF

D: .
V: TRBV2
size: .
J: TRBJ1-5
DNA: TGTGCCAGCGGGCGGCCCCAGCATTTT
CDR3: CASGRPQHF

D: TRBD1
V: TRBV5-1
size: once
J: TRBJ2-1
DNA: TGCGCCAGCAGCTTGGAGAGGACAGGGGGCGGAAGGGTCTATGAGCAGTTCTTC
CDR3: CASSLERTGGGRVYEQFF

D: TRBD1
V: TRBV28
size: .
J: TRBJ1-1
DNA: TGTGCCAGCAGCCAACAGGGGGCAAGGGCTTTCTTT
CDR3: CASSQQGARAFF

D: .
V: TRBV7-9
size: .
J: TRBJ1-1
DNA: TGTGCCAGCAGCTTAAACACAGGAGGGGCTGAAGCTTTCTTT
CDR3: CASSLNTGGAEAFF

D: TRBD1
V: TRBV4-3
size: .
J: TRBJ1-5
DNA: TGCGCCAGCAGCCAGGGGACAGGGAGAAGTCAGCCCCAGCATTTT
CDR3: CASSQGTGRSQPQHF

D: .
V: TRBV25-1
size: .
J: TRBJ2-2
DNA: TGTGCCAGCAGTGACAGGAACCGGGAGATCAACACCGGGGAGCTGTTTTTT
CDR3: CASSDRNREINTGELFF

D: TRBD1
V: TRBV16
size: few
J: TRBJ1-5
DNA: TGTGCCAGCAGCAAAGACAGGGGAGGCAATCAGCCCCAGCATTTT
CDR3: CASSKDRGGNQPQHF

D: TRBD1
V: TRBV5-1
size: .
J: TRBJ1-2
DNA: TGCGCCAGCAGCTTGGGGGAACAGGGGACTGGTGGCTACACCTTC
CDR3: CASSLGEQGTGGYTF

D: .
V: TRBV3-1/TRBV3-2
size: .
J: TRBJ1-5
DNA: TGTGCCAGCAGCCAAGGCCGGGAACCGAATCAGCCCCAGCATTTT
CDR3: CASSQGREPNQPQHF

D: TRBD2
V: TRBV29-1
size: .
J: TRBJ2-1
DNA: TGCAGCGGAAGGACTAGCGGGGCCTATGAGCAGTTCTTC
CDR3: CSGRTSGAYEQFF

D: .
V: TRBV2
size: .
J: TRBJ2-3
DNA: TGTGCCAGCAGTGAAGGGCTCGGCCGGGGCACAGATACGCAGTATTTT
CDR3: CASSEGLGRGTDTQYF

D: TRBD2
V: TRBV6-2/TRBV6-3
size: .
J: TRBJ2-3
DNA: TGTGCCAGCAGTAGAGGGACTAGCGGGGCAGATACGCAGTATTTT
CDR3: CASSRGTSGADTQYF

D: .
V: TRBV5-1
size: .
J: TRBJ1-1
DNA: TGCGCCAGCAGCTTAACTCCCACTGAAGCTTTCTTT
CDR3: CASSLTPTEAFF

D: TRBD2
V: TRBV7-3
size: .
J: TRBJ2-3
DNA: TGTGCCAGCAGCCCCCTAGCGGGGGGGCTGAGCACAGATACGCAGTATTTT
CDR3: CASSPLAGGLSTDTQYF

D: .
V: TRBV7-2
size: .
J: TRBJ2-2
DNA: TGTGCCAGCAGCTTAGCGAGGACCGGGGAGCTGTTTTTT
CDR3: CASSLARTGELFF

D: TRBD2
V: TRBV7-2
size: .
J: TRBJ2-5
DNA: TGTGCCAGCAGCATTAGCGGGGGACAAGAGACCCAGTACTTC
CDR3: CASSISGGQETQYF

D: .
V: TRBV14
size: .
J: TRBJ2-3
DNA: TGTGCCAGCAGCCAACTGATCGAGAGCGCAGATACGCAGTATTTT
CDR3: CASSQLIESADTQYF

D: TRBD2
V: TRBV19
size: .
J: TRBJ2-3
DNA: TGTGCCAGTAGCCCCGGGACTACCTCCACAGATACGCAGTATTTT
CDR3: CASSPGTTSTDTQYF

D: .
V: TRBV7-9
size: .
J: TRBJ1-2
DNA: TGTGCCAGCAGCTTAGAACAGGGTTTGACTCTCTACACCTTC
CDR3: CASSLEQGLTLYTF

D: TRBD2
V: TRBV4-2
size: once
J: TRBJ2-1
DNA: TGTGCCAGCAGCCAAGTGGGGACCGGGACTAGCGGCAATGAGCAGTTCTTC
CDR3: CASSQVGTGTSGNEQFF

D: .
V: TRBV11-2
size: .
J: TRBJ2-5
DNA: TGTGCCAGCAGCCCCGAGGGGACCCAGTACTTC
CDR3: CASSPEGTQYF

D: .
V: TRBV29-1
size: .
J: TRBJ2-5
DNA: TGCAGCGTTGAACCCCTCCGGACTCAAGAGACCCAGTACTTC
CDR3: CSVEPLRTQETQYF

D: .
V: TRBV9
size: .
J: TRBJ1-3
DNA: TGTGCCAGCAGCCCCAGCGAGAGGTGGGGAAACACCATATATTTT
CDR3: CASSPSERWGNTIYF

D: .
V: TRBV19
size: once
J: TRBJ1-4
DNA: TGTGCCAGTAGAGGCGGGGGTTGGGAAAAACTGTTTTTT
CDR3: CASRGGGWEKLFF

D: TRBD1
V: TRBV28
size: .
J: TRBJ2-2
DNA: TGTGCCAGCAGTTTAAGGGCACAGGGGTTTACCGGGGAGCTGTTTTTT
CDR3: CASSLRAQGFTGELFF

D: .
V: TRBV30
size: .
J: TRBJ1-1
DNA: TGTGCCTGGAGTGTGCAAGCGCCCGGTAGAACTGAAGCTTTCTTT
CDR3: CAWSVQAPGRTEAFF

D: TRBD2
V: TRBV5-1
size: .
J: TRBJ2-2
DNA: TGCGCCAGCAGCCCAGGACTAGCGGGGGGGCGAGTGGCCACCGGGGAGCTGTTTTTT
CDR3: CASSPGLAGGRVATGELFF

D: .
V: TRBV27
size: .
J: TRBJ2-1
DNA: TGTGCCAGCAGTTTAGGTAGCGGAAATGAGCAGTTCTTC
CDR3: CASSLGSGNEQFF

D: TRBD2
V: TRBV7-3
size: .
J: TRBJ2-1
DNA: TGTGCCAGCAGCACCACCGGGACTAGCGGCGATGAGCAGTTCTTC
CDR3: CASSTTGTSGDEQFF

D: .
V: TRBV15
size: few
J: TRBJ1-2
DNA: TGTGCCACCAGCAAGAGGGGGAGTGGTGGGCGTCCTTATGGCTACACCTTC
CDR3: CATSKRGSGGRPYGYTF

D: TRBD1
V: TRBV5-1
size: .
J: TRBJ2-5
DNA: TGCGCCAGCAAACCGAGGGGGCAGGGGGTAGGGGAGACCCAGTACTTC
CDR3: CASKPRGQGVGETQYF

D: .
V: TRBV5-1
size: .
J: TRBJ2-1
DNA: TGCGCCAGCAGCTTGGATATGCAGAATGAGCAGTTCTTC
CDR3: CASSLDMQNEQFF

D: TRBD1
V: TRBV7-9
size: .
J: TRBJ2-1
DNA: TGTGCCAGCAGCGCACAGGGACAGGGGGTCCAGGTGCAGTTCTTC
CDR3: CASSAQGQGVQVQFF

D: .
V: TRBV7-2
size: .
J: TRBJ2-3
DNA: TGTGCCAGCAGCCTTGAATACACGGGAGATACGCAGTATTTT
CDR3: CASSLEYTGDTQYF

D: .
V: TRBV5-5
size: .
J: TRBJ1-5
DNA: TGTGCCAGCAGCTTGACAGGGATGCTATCAGACCCCCAGCATTTT
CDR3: CASSLTGMLSDPQHF

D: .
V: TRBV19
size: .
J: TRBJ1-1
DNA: TGTGCCAGTAGTATCGGCCAGGTGAACACTGAAGCTTTCTTT
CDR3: CASSIGQVNTEAFF

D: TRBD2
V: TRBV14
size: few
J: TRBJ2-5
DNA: TGTGCCAGCAGCCAAGATTCCGCCACGGGGGGTTGGGAGACCCAGTACTTC
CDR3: CASSQDSATGGWETQYF

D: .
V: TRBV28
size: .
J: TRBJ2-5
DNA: TGTGCCAGCAGTCCCACGGTAGGGGCCCAAGAGACCCAGTACTTC
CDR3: CASSPTVGAQETQYF

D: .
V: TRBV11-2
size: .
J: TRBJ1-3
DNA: TGTGCCAGCAGCTTACTTACGGGGATAAACACCATATATTTT
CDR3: CASSLLTGINTIYF

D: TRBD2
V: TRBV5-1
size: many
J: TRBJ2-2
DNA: TGCGCCAGCAGCTTGGGTATTGCGGGAGGCTCCGGGGAGCTGTTTTTT
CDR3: CASSLGIAGGSGELFF